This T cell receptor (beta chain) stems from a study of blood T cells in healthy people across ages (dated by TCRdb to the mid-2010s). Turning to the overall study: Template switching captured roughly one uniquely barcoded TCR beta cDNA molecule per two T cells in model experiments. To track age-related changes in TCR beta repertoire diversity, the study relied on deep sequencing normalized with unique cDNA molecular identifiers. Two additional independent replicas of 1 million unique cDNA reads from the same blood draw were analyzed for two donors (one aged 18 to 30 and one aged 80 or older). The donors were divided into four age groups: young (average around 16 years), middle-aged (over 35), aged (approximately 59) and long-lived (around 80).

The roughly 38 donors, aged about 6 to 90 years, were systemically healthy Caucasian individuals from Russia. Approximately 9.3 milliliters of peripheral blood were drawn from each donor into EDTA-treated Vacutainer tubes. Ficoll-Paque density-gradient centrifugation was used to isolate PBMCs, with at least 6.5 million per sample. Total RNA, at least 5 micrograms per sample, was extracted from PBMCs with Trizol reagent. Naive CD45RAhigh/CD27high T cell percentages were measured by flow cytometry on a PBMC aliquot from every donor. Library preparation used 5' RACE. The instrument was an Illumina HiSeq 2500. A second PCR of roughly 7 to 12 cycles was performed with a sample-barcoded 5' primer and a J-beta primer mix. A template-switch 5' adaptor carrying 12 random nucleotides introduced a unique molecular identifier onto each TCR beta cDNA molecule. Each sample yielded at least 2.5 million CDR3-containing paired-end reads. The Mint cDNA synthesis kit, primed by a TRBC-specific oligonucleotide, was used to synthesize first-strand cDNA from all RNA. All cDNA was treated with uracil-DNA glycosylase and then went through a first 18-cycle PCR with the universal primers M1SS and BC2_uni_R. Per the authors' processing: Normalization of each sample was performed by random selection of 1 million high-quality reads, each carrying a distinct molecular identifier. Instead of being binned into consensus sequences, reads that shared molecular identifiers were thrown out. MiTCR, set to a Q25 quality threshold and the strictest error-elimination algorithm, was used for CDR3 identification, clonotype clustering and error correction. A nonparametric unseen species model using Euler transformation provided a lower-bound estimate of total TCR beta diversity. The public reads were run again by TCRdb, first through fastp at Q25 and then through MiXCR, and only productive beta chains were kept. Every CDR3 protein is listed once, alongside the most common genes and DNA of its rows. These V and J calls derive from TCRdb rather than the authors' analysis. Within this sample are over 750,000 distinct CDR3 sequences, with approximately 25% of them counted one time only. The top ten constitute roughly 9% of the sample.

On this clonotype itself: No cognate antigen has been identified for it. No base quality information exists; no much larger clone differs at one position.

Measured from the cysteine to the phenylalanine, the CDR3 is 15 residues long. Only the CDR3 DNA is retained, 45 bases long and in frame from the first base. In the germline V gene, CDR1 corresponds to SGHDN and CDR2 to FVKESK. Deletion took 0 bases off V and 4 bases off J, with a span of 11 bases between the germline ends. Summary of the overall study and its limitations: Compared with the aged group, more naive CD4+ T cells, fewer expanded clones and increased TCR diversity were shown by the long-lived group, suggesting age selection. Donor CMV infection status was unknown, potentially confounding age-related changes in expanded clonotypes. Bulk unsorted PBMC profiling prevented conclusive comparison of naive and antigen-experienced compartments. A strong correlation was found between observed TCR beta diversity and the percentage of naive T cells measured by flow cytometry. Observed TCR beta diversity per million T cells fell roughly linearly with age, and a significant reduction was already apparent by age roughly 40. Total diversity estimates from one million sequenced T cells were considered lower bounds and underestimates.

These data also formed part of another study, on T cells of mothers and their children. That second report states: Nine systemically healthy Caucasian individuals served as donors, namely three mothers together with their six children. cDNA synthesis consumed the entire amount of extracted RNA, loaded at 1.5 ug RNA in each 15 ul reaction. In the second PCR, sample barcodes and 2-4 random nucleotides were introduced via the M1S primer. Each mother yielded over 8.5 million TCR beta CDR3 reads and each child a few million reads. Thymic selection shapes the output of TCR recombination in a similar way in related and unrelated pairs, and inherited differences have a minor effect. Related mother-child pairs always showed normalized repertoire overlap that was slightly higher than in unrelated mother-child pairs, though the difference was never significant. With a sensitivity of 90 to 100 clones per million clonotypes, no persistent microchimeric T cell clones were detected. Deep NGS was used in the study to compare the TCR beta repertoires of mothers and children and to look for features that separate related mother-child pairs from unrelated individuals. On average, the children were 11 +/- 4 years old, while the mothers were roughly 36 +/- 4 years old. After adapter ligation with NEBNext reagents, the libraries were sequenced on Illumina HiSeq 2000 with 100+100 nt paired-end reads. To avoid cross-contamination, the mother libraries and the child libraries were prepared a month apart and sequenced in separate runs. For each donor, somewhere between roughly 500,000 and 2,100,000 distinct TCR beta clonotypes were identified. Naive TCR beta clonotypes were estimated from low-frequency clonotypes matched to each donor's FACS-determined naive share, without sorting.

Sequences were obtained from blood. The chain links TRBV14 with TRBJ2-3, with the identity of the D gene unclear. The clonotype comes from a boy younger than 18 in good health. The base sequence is TGTGCCAGCAGCCAAGAGGGGATCGGTGCAGATACGCAGTATTTT. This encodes CASSQEGIGADTQYF.